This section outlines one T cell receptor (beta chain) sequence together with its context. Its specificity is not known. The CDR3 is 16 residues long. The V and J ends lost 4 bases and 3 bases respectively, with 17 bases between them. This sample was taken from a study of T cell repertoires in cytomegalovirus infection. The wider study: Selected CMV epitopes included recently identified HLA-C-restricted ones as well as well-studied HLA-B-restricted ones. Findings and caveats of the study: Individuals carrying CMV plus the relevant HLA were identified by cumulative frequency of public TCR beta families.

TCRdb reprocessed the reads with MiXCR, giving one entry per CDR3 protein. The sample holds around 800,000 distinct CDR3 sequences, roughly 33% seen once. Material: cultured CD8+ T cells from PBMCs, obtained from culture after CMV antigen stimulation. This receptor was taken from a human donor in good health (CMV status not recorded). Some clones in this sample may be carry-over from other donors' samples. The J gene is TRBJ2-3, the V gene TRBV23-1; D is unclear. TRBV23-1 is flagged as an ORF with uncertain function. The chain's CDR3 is CASSLSTGRTTDTQYF. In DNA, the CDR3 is TGCGCCAGCAGTCTCTCGACCGGGCGAACAACAGATACGCAGTATTTT.